The 29 T cell receptor beta chains listed next were all sequenced from one sample in a study of Ad26.COV2.S vaccination and SARS-CoV-2 variants. Sequenced by immunoSEQ multiplex PCR; TCRdb stores in-frame clones only, minus some. The table records around 340,000 clones, around 89% of them present only once. Treatment of the sample: about 20 received Ad26.COV2.S at low or high dose, single or two shots; about 5 received placebo; per-sample allocation not given. Samples analyzed were those drawn on day 63 after the first vaccine or placebo injection. The sample in question was peripheral blood, obtained in a trial of Ad26.COV2.S vaccine versus placebo. The receptors derive from a person aged 18 to 59 who received the Ad26.COV2.S COVID-19 vaccine or a placebo.

V gene TRBV7-9 combines with J gene TRBJ2-3; D remains ambiguous. The V and J ends lost 3 bases and 6 bases respectively, with 4 bases between them. The CDR3 has 11 amino acids. Germline V CDR1 and CDR2: SEHNR, FQNEAQ (reference sequence). The DNA of the CDR3 is TGTGCCAGCAGCTTCGGGGATACGCAGTATTTT. It yields the protein CASSFGDTQYF. Combining the CDR3 with reference TRBV7-9 and TRBJ2-3 gives the whole variable domain DTGVSQNPRHKITKRGQNVTFRCDPISEHNRLYWYRQTLGQGPEFLTYFQNEAQLEKSRLLSDRFSAERPKGSFSTLEIQRTEQGDSAMYLCASSFGDTQYFGPGTRLTVL.

The chain carries TRBV10-3 and TRBJ1-3; no clear D. CDR1 is ENHRY, CDR2 SYGVKD, per germline. With 0 bases removed from V and 2 bases from J, the gap between germline ends came to 14 bases. The CDR3 runs 17 residues. DNA for the CDR3: TGTGCCATCAGTGAGTCGCGGGCCCGGACCACTGGAAACACCATATATTTT. Protein: CAISESRARTTGNTIYF.

This chain uses TRBV30 with TRBJ1-5, with D perhaps TRBD1 (6 bases). Germline V gene sequence: CDR1 GTSNPN, CDR2 SVGIG (reference sequence). V was clipped by 0 bases and J by 10 bases, with 13 bases between them. The CDR3 is made up of 13 amino acids. For the CDR3, the DNA is TGTGCCTGGAGTGTTCAGGGGTCCCCCCCCCAGCATTTT. It specifies CAWSVQGSPPQHF.

This chain uses TRBV2 with TRBJ2-3, with TRBD1 as a possible D gene (7 bases). The ends were cut back, 5 bases at V and 6 bases at J, with 15 bases in the middle. Germline CDR1 reads SNHLY; CDR2 reads FYNNEI. This CDR3 is built from 14 residues. The CDR3 region is CASSRQGGRDTQYF. DNA for the CDR3: TGTGCCAGCAGTCGACAGGGTGGGAGGGATACGCAGTATTTT. Filled out from reference TRBV2 and TRBJ2-3, the complete variable domain reads EPEVTQTPSHQVTQMGQEVILRCVPISNHLYFYWYRQILGQKVEFLVSFYNNEISEKSEIFDDQFSVERPDGSNFTLKIRSTKLEDSAMYFCASSRQGGRDTQYFGPGTRLTVL.

The chain carries TRBV28 and TRBJ1-2; D uncertain. Trimming left V 6 bases short and J 4 bases short, with 18 bases between. The length of the CDR3 is 15 residues. The V gene's germline CDR1 is MDHEN and CDR2 SYDVKM. CDR3 bases: TGTGCCAGCAGCCCCCTGACTAATATGGGCTATGGCTACACCTTC. This codes for CASSPLTNMGYGYTF.

The V gene is TRBV6-4, the J gene TRBJ2-1, with 10 bases aligning to TRBD2. The germline V gene encodes CDR1 MRHNA and CDR2 SNTAGT. This CDR3 comprises 15 residues. The junction had 1 base not matched to a gene; V was cut back by 2 bases and J by 3 bases. The CDR3 sequence: CASSDVAGGYNEQFF. CDR3 DNA: TGTGCCAGCAGTGACGTAGCGGGGGGCTACAATGAGCAGTTCTTC.

The chain is built from TRBV5-1 and TRBJ2-1, with TRBD2 matching 13 bases. This CDR3 spans 19 amino acids. The V and J ends lost 4 bases and 7 bases, in that order; junction bases with no gene match: 17. Germline CDR1 reads SGHRS; CDR2 reads YFSETQ. The CDR3 reads CASSSSPRTSGSPGNEQFF. Here the CDR3 DNA reads TGCGCCAGCAGCAGTTCCCCCCGGACTAGCGGGAGCCCCGGTAATGAGCAGTTCTTC.

The rearrangement joins TRBV12-5 to TRBJ2-2; D is perhaps TRBD1 (5 bases). The CDR3 has 13 residues. Germline assignment: CDR1 LGHNT and CDR2 FRNRAP. V shed 6 bases and J shed 6 bases, with 11 bases lying between them. In DNA form, the CDR3 reads TGTGCTAGTGGGTTTGAAGGGGCCGGGGAGCTGTTTTTT. Amino acid sequence: CASGFEGAGELFF.

V and J are TRBV7-6 and TRBJ1-5, with D unresolved. The V gene lost 0 bases and the J gene lost 5 bases, with 5 bases spanning the gap. Germline assignment: CDR1 SGHVS and CDR2 FNYEAQ. The length of the CDR3 is 13 residues. Here the CDR3 DNA reads TGTGCCAGCAGCTTAGCCCGAGATCAGCCCCAGCATTTT. This sequence encodes CASSLARDQPQHF. Drawing the rest from reference TRBV7-6 and TRBJ1-5, the complete variable domain is GAGVSQSPRYKVTKRGQDVALRCDPISGHVSLYWYRQALGQGPEFLTYFNYEAQQDKSGLPNDRFSAERPEGSISTLTIQRTEQRDSAMYRCASSLARDQPQHFGDGTRLSIL.

The chain couples TRBV4-3 to TRBJ2-2; 7 bases are a match to TRBD2. The CDR3 consists of 16 residues. CDR1 is LGHNA and CDR2 is YSLEER in the germline V gene. Losses at the gene ends were 4 bases for V and 6 bases for J; bases not matched to a gene: 11. DNA for the CDR3: TGCGCCAGCAGCCTAAGCGGGGCAGACCCGGCCGGGGAGCTGTTTTTT. The encoded protein is CASSLSGADPAGELFF.

The chain employs TRBV29-1 and TRBJ1-1; 10 bases are shared with TRBD1. Germline V lookup: CDR1 SQVTM, CDR2 ANQGSEA. The junction had 9 bases not matched to a gene; V was cut back by 8 bases and J by 0 bases. The CDR3 has 15 amino acids. CDR3 DNA sequence: TGCAGCTCTGGGACAGGGGAGTTTATGAACACTGAAGCTTTCTTT. As protein: CSSGTGEFMNTEAFF. The full variable domain, its missing parts supplied by reference TRBV29-1 and TRBJ1-1, is SAVISQKPSRDICQRGTSLTIQCQVDSQVTMMFWYRQQPGQSLTLIATANQGSEATYESGFVIDKFPISRPNLTFSTLTVSNMSPEDSSIYLCSSGTGEFMNTEAFFGQGTRLTVV.

The rearrangement uses TRBV27 and TRBJ2-1; tentatively, D is TRBD2 (6 bases). V lost 1 base, J lost 5 bases, and 12 bases lay in between. CDR3 length: 15 residues. The germline V gene encodes CDR1 MNHEY and CDR2 SMNVEV (reference sequence). Here the CDR3 DNA reads TGTGCCAGCAGTTTATACGGGACTCTACACAATGAGCAGTTCTTC. Residues: CASSLYGTLHNEQFF.

The rearrangement joins TRBV19 to TRBJ1-2; the D gene is possibly TRBD1 (6 bases). In germline, CDR1 is LNHDA, CDR2 SQIVND (reference sequence). The CDR3 runs to 16 residues. Trimming stripped 8 bases from V and 5 bases from J, with 24 bases between. This CDR3 reads CASGEVRDTSTYGYTF. The CDR3 DNA reads TGTGCCAGTGGGGAAGTCCGGGACACTTCAACGTATGGCTACACCTTC. Together with reference TRBV19 and TRBJ1-2, the CDR3 gives the full variable domain: DGGITQSPKYLFRKEGQNVTLSCEQNLNHDAMYWYRQDPGQGLRLIYYSQIVNDFQKGDIAEGYSVSREKKESFPLTVTSAQKNPTAFYLCASGEVRDTSTYGYTFGSGTRLTVV.

The rearrangement joins TRBV18 to TRBJ1-1, with unresolved D. The ends were cut back, 1 base at V and 3 bases at J, with 9 bases in the middle. CDR3 length: 14 residues. Per germline, CDR1 KGHSH and CDR2 LQKENI. The DNA for the CDR3 is TGTGCCAGCTCACCACTCCTGGATTACACTGAAGCTTTCTTT. Residues: CASSPLLDYTEAFF.

This clone was picked up one time. The chain uses TRBV3-1 (or the pseudogene TRBV3-2) and TRBJ2-1; 8 bases agree with TRBD2. Germline values: CDR1 LGHDT, CDR2 YNNKEL (reference sequence). The CDR3 totals 16 residues. V trimming: 3 bases; J trimming: 3 bases; junction bases outside the gene matches: 7. CDR3 coding DNA: TGTGCCAGCAGCCACCTTCGGGAGGGTTTCTACAATGAGCAGTTCTTC. Translating gives CASSHLREGFYNEQFF.

The rearrangement uses TRBV28 and TRBJ1-2, with a weak D call TRBD1 (6 bases). In germline, CDR1 is MDHEN, CDR2 SYDVKM. The CDR3 is 15 residues long. The V and J ends lost 3 bases and 6 bases respectively, with 17 bases between them. CDR3 loop: CASSLRGRGYNGYTF. The CDR3 DNA is TGTGCCAGCAGTTTGCGGGGGCGCGGTTATAATGGCTACACCTTC.

The chain combines TRBV4-1 with TRBJ2-7, with TRBD1 as a possible D gene (7 bases). Germline V gene data show CDR1 as MGHRA and CDR2 as YSYEKL. V was pared by 1 base and J by 7 bases, with 17 bases between. The CDR3 contains 15 residues. The CDR3 DNA is TGCGCCAGCAGCCAAGCAGGGGGGATCTTTGGGGAGCAGTACTTC. It is translated as CASSQAGGIFGEQYF.

The rearrangement uses TRBV5-1 and TRBJ2-3; D not resolved. CDR1 and CDR2 from the germline V gene are SGHRS and YFSETQ. The CDR3 extends over 14 amino acids. Trimming took 4 bases from V and 7 from J, leaving 16 bases between them. CDR3 residues: CASSPSEAQNTQYF. Here the CDR3 DNA reads TGCGCCAGCAGCCCCTCCGAGGCCCAAAATACGCAGTATTTT.

The sample holds a few counts of this clone. The chain is built from TRBV6-7 and TRBJ1-2, with 11 bases aligning to TRBD1. TRBV6-7 falls under the ORF class, with uncertain function. This CDR3 region has 15 residues. Trimming at V came to 2 bases and at J to 8 bases, leaving 7 bases not matched to a gene. The chain's CDR3 is CASSYLGQGAAGYTF. The CDR3 nucleotides are TGTGCCAGCAGTTACCTAGGACAGGGGGCTGCGGGCTACACCTTC.

The chain joins TRBV20-1 to TRBJ2-3, with TRBD2 as a possible D gene (6 bases). From germline, CDR1 is DFQATT and CDR2 SNEGSKA (reference sequence). Trimming removed 6 bases from V and 5 bases from J, with 18 bases in between. CDR3 length equals 14 residues. CDR3 nucleotides: TGCAGTGCAAGTGGGGGGACCCAAGGAGATACGCAGTATTTT. Translation gives CSASGGTQGDTQYF.

The chain couples TRBV2 to TRBJ2-3, with D uncertain. V lost 5 bases to trimming and J lost 3 bases, with 3 bases between them. CDR1 SNHLY and CDR2 FYNNEI come from the germline V gene. The CDR3 has 11 amino acids. As DNA, the CDR3 is TGTGCCAGCAGTCTTACAGATACGCAGTATTTT. This codes for CASSLTDTQYF.

The genes are TRBV30 and TRBJ1-6; a weak D match, TRBD1 (5 bases). This CDR3 is built from 13 residues. V was cut by 3 bases and J by 8 bases, with 11 bases left in between. The germline gives CDR1 GTSNPN, CDR2 SVGIG (reference sequence). The chain's CDR3 is CAWSAGRDSPLHF. The CDR3 DNA reads TGTGCCTGGAGCGCAGGGAGGGATTCACCCCTCCACTTT.

The chain combines TRBV6-5 with TRBJ1-1; D call uncertain. CDR1 is MNHEY, CDR2 SVGAGI, per germline. V dropped 6 bases and J dropped 2 bases, with 10 bases sitting between them. The length of the CDR3 is 13 residues. The DNA of the CDR3 is TGTGCCAGCAGACTTCAACGTAACACTGAAGCTTTCTTT. This translates into CASRLQRNTEAFF.

This chain links TRBV7-2 with TRBJ1-2; D uncertain. V was trimmed by 1 base and J by 1 base, leaving 4 bases between them. Germline V gene lookup returns CDR1 SGHTA and CDR2 FQGNSA. The CDR3 contains 13 residues. The CDR3 protein is CASSLVNNYGYTF. The CDR3 DNA is TGTGCCAGCAGCTTAGTGAATAACTATGGCTACACCTTC.

This rearrangement joins TRBV30 to TRBJ1-3; no clear D gene. The V end lost 0 bases, the J end lost 2 bases, and 11 bases lay between the germline ends. Germline loops: CDR1 GTSNPN, CDR2 SVGIG (reference sequence). This CDR3 is 15 amino acids long. CDR3 amino acids: CAWSVRPSAGNTIYF. The CDR3, as DNA: TGTGCCTGGAGTGTACGCCCCAGTGCTGGAAACACCATATATTTT.

This clone was recorded only once. The chain is built from TRBV29-1 and TRBJ2-7; TRBD1 agrees at 11 bases. Germline V lookup: CDR1 SQVTM, CDR2 ANQGSEA. V lost 2 bases and J lost 7; bases outside the gene matches: 10. The CDR3 contains 15 residues. This CDR3 reads CSVERGTGGVREQYF. The CDR3, as DNA: TGCAGCGTTGAAAGGGGGACAGGGGGAGTGAGGGAGCAGTACTTC.

This CDR3 is CASSFQGTSTDTQYF. The CDR3 DNA sequence: TGTGCCAGCAGCTTTCAGGGGACTAGCACAGATACGCAGTATTTT. This chain connects TRBV5-6 to TRBJ2-3; D tentatively fits TRBD1 or TRBD2 (6 bases each). Germline CDR1 and CDR2: SGHDT and YYEEEE. This CDR3 is 15 amino acids long. With 2 bases removed from V and 0 bases from J, the gap between germline ends came to 10 bases.

The chain joins TRBV3-1 (or the pseudogene TRBV3-2) to TRBJ2-7; the match to TRBD1 covers 7 bases. Germline CDR1 reads LGHDT; CDR2 reads YNNKEL (reference sequence). The CDR3 length is 14 residues. The V gene end was trimmed by 1 base and the J gene end by 3 bases; junction bases not matched to a gene: 3. The CDR3 loop reads CASSQGGQHYEQYF. DNA for the CDR3: TGTGCCAGCAGCCAAGGGGGACAGCACTACGAGCAGTACTTC.

V gene TRBV13 combines with J gene TRBJ1-1, with D uncertain. CDR3 length: 14 amino acids. Germline values: CDR1 PRHDT, CDR2 FYEKMQ (reference sequence). With 1 base removed from V and 5 bases from J, the gap between germline ends came to 11 bases. The CDR3 region is CASSLELSATEAFF. CDR3 in DNA: TGTGCCAGCAGCTTAGAATTGTCGGCGACTGAAGCTTTCTTT.